The sequence of this T cell receptor beta chain was determined in a study of shared T cell receptors in the human thymus. Germline V CDR1 and CDR2: SQVTM, ANQGSEA. V trimming: 0 bases; J trimming: 3 bases; junction bases outside the gene matches: 5. The CDR3 consists of 16 residues. This clone came up once. The sample has other DNA sequences that encode this CDR3 too. Some clones are missing from TCRdb's copy, which holds only in-frame ones; the method was immunoSEQ multiplex PCR. The sample carries some 700,000 clones, around nine tenths recorded once. The same data also went into a second study, on human thymus T cells. That paper states: The donors were infants in Finland with congenital heart defects, otherwise immunologically healthy. The thymus was resected at corrective cardiac surgery. Both thymic and peripheral blood repertoires showed apparently biased V and J usage. Thymic repertoires of unrelated individuals were reported in related research to overlap highly.

The V call is TRBV29-1, the J call TRBJ2-1; TRBD2 matches 10 bases. This TCR derives from a boy younger than two with a congenital heart defect. Sequenced sample: thymocytes. Written as DNA, the CDR3 is TGCAGCGTTGAAGATCCCAGGACTAGCGGCTACAATGAGCAGTTCTTC. As protein: CSVEDPRTSGYNEQFF.